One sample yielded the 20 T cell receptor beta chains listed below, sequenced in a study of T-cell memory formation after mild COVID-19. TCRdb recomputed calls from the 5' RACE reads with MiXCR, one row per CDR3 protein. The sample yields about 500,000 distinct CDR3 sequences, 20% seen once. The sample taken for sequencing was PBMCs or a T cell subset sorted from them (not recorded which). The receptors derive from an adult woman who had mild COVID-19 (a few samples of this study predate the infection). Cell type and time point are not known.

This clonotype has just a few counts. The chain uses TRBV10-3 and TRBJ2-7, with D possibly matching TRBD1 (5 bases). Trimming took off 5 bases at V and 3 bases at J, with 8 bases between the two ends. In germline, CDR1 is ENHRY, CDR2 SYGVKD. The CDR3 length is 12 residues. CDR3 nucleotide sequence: TGTGCCATCAGTCTGGACAACTACGAGCAGTACTTC. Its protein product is CAISLDNYEQYF.

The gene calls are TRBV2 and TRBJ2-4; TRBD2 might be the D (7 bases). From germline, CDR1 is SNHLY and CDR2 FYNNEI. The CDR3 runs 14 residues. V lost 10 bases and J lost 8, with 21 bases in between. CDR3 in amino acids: CATRSGGLSDIQYF. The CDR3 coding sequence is TGTGCCACGCGTTCCGGGGGGCTTAGTGACATTCAGTACTTC.

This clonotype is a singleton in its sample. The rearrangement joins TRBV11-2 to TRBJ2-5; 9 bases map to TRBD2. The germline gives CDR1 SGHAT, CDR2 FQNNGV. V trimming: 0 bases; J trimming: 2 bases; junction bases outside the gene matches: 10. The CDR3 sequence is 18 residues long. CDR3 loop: CASSLDRFGTSLQETQYF. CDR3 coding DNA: TGTGCCAGCAGCTTAGATCGGTTTGGGACTAGCCTACAAGAGACCCAGTACTTC.

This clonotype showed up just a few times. For the CDR3, the DNA is TGTGCCAGCAGCTTACTAGCGGGAAATTCCGGGGAGCTGTTTTTT. It encodes CASSLLAGNSGELFF. The gene calls are TRBV7-9 and TRBJ2-2; 9 bases line up with TRBD2. Per the germline V gene, CDR1 is SEHNR and CDR2 is FQNEAQ (reference sequence). Trimming at V came to 2 bases and at J to 6 bases, leaving 4 bases not matched to a gene. The CDR3 extends over 15 amino acids.

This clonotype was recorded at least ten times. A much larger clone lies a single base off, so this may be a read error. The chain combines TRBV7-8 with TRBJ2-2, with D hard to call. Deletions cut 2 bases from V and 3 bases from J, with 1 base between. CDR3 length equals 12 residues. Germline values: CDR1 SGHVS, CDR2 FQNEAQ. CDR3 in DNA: TGTGCCAGCAGCTTACACACCGGGGAGCTGTTTTTT. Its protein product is CASSLHTGELFF.

The CDR3 here is CSANGADTEAFF. The CDR3 nucleotides are TGCAGCGCTAACGGGGCGGACACTGAAGCTTTCTTT. The chain links TRBV29-1 to TRBJ1-1; tentative D call: TRBD1 (5 bases). The CDR3 has 12 amino acids. CDR1 and CDR2 (germline): SQVTM, ANQGSEA. V dropped 7 bases and J dropped 3 bases, with 12 bases sitting between them.

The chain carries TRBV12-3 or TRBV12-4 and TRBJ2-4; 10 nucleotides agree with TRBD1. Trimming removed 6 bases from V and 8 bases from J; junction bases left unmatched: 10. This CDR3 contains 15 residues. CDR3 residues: CASRGQGIHADIQYF. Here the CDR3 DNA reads TGTGCCAGCAGGGGACAGGGGATACATGCCGACATTCAGTACTTC.

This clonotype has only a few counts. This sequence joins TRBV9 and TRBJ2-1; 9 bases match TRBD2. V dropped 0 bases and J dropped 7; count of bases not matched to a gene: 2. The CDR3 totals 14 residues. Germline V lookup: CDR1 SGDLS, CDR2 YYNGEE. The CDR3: CASSVETSGNEQFF. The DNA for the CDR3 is TGTGCCAGCAGCGTAGAAACTAGCGGGAATGAGCAGTTCTTC.

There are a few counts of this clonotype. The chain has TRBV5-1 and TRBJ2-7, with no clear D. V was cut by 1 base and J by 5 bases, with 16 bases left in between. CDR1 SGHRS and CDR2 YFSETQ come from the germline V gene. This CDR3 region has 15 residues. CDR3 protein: CASSLPRNLEDEQYF. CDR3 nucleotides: TGCGCCAGCAGCTTGCCCAGAAACCTTGAGGACGAGCAGTACTTC.

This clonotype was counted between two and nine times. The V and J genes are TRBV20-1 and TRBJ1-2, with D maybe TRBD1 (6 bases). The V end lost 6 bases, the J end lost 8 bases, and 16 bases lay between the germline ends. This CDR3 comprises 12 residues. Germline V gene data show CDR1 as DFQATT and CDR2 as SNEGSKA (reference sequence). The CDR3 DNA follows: TGCAGTGCCACCGGGGGCTGGGACGGCTACACCTTC. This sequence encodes CSATGGWDGYTF.

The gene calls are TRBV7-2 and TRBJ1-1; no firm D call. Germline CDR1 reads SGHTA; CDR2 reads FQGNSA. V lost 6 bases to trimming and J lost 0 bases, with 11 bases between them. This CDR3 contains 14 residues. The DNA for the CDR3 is TGTGCCAGCAGTAATCGGGTAATGAACACTGAAGCTTTCTTT. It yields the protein CASSNRVMNTEAFF.

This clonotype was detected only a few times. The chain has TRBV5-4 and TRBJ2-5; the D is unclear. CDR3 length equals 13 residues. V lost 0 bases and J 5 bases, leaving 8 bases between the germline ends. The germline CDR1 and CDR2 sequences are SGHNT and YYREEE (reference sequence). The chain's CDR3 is CASSLVKSETQYF. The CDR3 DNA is TGTGCCAGCAGCTTGGTAAAATCTGAGACCCAGTACTTC.

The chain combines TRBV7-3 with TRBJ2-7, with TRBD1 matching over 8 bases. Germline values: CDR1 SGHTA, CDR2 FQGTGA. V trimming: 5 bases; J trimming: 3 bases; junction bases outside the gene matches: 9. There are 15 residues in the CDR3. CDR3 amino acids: CASSLQGDGYYEQYF. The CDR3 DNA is TGTGCCAGCAGCCTACAGGGGGACGGGTACTACGAGCAGTACTTC.

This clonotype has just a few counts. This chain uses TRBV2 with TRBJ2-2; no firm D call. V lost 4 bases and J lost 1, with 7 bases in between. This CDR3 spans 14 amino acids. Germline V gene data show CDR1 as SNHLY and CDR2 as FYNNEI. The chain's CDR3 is CASSAWENTGELFF. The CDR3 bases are TGTGCCAGCAGTGCGTGGGAGAACACCGGGGAGCTGTTTTTT.

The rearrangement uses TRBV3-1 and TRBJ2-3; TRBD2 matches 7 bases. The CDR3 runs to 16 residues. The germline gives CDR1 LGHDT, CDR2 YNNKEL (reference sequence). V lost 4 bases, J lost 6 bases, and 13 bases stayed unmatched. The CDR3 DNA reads TGTGCCAGCAGCCCCTCAGCGGGGACGGCGTCCGATACGCAGTATTTT. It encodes CASSPSAGTASDTQYF.

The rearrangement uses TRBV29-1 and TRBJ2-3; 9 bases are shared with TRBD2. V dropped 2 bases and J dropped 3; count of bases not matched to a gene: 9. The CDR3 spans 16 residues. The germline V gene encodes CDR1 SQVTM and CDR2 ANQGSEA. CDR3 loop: CSVENEVAGVTDTQYF. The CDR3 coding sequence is TGCAGCGTTGAAAATGAAGTAGCGGGGGTGACAGATACGCAGTATTTT.

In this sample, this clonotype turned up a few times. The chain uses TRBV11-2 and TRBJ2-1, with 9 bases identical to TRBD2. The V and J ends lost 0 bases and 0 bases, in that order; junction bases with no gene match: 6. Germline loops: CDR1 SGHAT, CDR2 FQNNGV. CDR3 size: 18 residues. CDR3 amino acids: CASSLDQSGGSSYNEQFF. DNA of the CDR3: TGTGCCAGCAGCTTAGATCAAAGCGGGGGGAGCTCCTACAATGAGCAGTTCTTC.

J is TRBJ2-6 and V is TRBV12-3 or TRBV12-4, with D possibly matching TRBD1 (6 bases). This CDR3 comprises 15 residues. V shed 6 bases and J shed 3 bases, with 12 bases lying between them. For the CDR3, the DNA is TGTGCCAGCAGCCCCCAGGGGCTTGGGGCCAACGTCCTGACTTTC. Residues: CASSPQGLGANVLTF.

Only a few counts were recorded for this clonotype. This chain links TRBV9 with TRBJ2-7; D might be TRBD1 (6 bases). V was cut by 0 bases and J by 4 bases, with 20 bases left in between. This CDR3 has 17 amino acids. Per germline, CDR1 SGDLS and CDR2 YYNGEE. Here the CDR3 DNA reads TGTGCCAGCAGCGTAGGAGGGAAGGGGGAGAGGCTTTACGAGCAGTACTTC. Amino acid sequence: CASSVGGKGERLYEQYF.

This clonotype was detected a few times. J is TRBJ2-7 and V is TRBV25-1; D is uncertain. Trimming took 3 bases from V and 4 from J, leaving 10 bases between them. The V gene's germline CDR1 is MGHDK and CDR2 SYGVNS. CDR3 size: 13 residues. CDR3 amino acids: CASSEVSVYEQYF. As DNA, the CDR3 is TGTGCCAGCAGTGAGGTCTCGGTTTACGAGCAGTACTTC.